The rows below give T cell receptor beta chains drawn from one sample of a study of response to subunit inactivated influenza vaccine. Each CDR3 protein gets one entry after TCRdb re-called the RT-PCR reads with MiXCR. The repertoire has some 800,000 distinct CDR3 sequences, roughly 20% of them found once; the top ten carry around 9.6%. Source: PBMCs from blood, taken around 5 days after vaccination. These receptors were obtained from a man between 45 and 60 years old who received an inactivated influenza vaccine. CDR3s include the opening cysteine and the closing phenylalanine or tryptophan. The D gene is left open where the match is weak. A row's size may be missing; if present it is once, few, many or a size class.

d_gene	abundance	len	v_gene	j_gene	CDR3nt	CDR3aa
.	few	14	TRBV12-3/TRBV12-4	TRBJ2-3	TGTGCCAGCAAGGCCGCTAGTGAAGTAGATACGCAGTATTTT	CASKAASEVDTQYF
.	.	14	TRBV12-3/TRBV12-4	TRBJ2-3	TGTGCCAGCAGCTATCTACTTAGCACAGATACGCAGTATTTT	CASSYLLSTDTQYF
.	few	12	TRBV6-2/TRBV6-3	TRBJ2-7	TGTGCCAGCAGTTACGTATCTCTCGAGCAGTACTTC	CASSYVSLEQYF
.	.	16	TRBV27	TRBJ2-1	TGTGCCAGCAGTTTGGTCTACGGACGGACCTACAATGAGCAGTTCTTC	CASSLVYGRTYNEQFF
.	few	14	TRBV7-2	TRBJ1-6	TGTGCCAGCAGCTACCGGACTGGGGATTCACCCCTCCACTTT	CASSYRTGDSPLHF
.	few	17	TRBV4-1	TRBJ2-1	TGCGCCAGCAGCCAAGTAGTGCCTATAGTGGTCGGGAATGAGCAGTTCTTC	CASSQVVPIVVGNEQFF
TRBD2	many	16	TRBV7-6	TRBJ2-1	TGTGCCAGCAGCTTAGGTTCTAGCGGTTCCTACAATGAGCAGTTCTTC	CASSLGSSGSYNEQFF
TRBD2	.	16	TRBV28	TRBJ2-1	TGTGCCAGCAGTTTGATACTAGCGGGAGGGTGGAATGAGCAGTTCTTC	CASSLILAGGWNEQFF
.	.	17	TRBV6-2/TRBV6-3	TRBJ2-1	TGTGCCAGCAGTTACGTTAGGGGGGTAAGCTCCTACAATGAGCAGTTCTTC	CASSYVRGVSSYNEQFF
TRBD1	.	15	TRBV9	TRBJ2-1	TGTGCCAGCAGCGTACAAACAACAGGGGGCGGTGAGCAGTTCTTC	CASSVQTTGGGEQFF
.	.	15	TRBV5-1	TRBJ1-6	TGCGCCAGCAGCTTGGACAGCGAGATTAATTCACCCCTCCACTTT	CASSLDSEINSPLHF
.	.	15	TRBV5-1	TRBJ1-1	TGCGCCAGCCTTACGAGGCCAGGATCGAACACTGAAGCTTTCTTT	CASLTRPGSNTEAFF
.	.	13	TRBV20-1	TRBJ1-2	TGCAGTGCTAGAGGGGGACTTAACTGTGGCTACACCTTC	CSARGGLNCGYTF
.	.	17	TRBV18	TRBJ2-2	TGTGCCAGCTCACCACTACGCGGGACAGCGAACACCGGGGAGCTGTTTTTT	CASSPLRGTANTGELFF
TRBD2	once	14	TRBV11-2	TRBJ2-7	TGTGCCAGCAGCTTAAAACGGGGGGGGTACGAGCAGTACTTC	CASSLKRGGYEQYF
TRBD1	many	16	TRBV3-1	TRBJ2-3	TGTGCCAGCAGCCAAGGCAGAGGGGGCTACACAGATACGCAGTATTTT	CASSQGRGGYTDTQYF
TRBD2	few	17	TRBV6-2/TRBV6-3	TRBJ2-1	TGTGCCAGCAGTTACTGGGAGACTAGCGGGATCTACAATGAGCAGTTCTTC	CASSYWETSGIYNEQFF
.	.	13	TRBV20-1	TRBJ1-6	TGCAGTGCTAGTGCAGAGTATAATTCACCCCTCCACTTT	CSASAEYNSPLHF
.	few	14	TRBV7-9	TRBJ1-2	TGTGCCAGCATCGGATCGGGCAGCAACTATGGCTACACCTTC	CASIGSGSNYGYTF
.	few	16	TRBV20-1	TRBJ2-3	TGCAGTGCGCTCCAGTTCTCGAGCAGAATATCAGATACGCAGTATTTT	CSALQFSSRISDTQYF
.	many	14	TRBV28	TRBJ2-7	TGTGCCAGCACCCCCGAGTGGCGACGACACGAGCAGTACTTC	CASTPEWRRHEQYF
.	.	14	TRBV7-9	TRBJ1-1	TGTGCCAGCAGTCGGGGGGGGAGTTCGGCTGAAGCTTTCTTT	CASSRGGSSAEAFF
TRBD2	few	15	TRBV7-2	TRBJ2-7	TGTGCCAGCAGCTTATCGGGGGGTTTCTCCTACGAGCAGTACTTC	CASSLSGGFSYEQYF
.	few	12	TRBV12-3/TRBV12-4	TRBJ2-3	TGTGCCAGCAGTTACGACTCCGATACGCAGTATTTT	CASSYDSDTQYF
.	few	14	TRBV7-9	TRBJ2-1	TGTGCCAGCAGCTTAGGCCGCCCCTACAATGAGCAGTTCTTC	CASSLGRPYNEQFF
.	.	15	TRBV7-6	TRBJ2-5	TGTGCCAGCAGCCCCTACAATAACCAAGAAGAGACCCAGTACTTC	CASSPYNNQEETQYF
TRBD1	medium-sized	16	TRBV7-2	TRBJ2-1	TGTGCCAGCAGCTCCGCCTGGACAGGGGGGTATAATGAGCAGTTCTTC	CASSSAWTGGYNEQFF
.	few	17	TRBV4-3	TRBJ1-3	TGCGCCAGCAGCCAAGATCCTTTTACCAGCTCTGGAAACACCATATATTTT	CASSQDPFTSSGNTIYF
TRBD1	few	14	TRBV15	TRBJ2-5	TGTGCCACCAGCGGGGACAGTTACCAAGAGACCCAGTACTTC	CATSGDSYQETQYF
.	.	11	TRBV6-5	TRBJ1-1	TGTGCCAGCAGCACCCTCGGCGTAGCTTTCTTT	CASSTLGVAFF
.	few	15	TRBV18	TRBJ2-3	TGTGCCAGCTCACCATTGATTTCGGGTCGGGATACGCAGTATTTT	CASSPLISGRDTQYF
.	.	15	TRBV20-1	TRBJ2-5	TGCAGTGCTAGAGATTCAGGGAACATCCAAGAGACCCAGTACTTC	CSARDSGNIQETQYF
TRBD1	few	17	TRBV10-3	TRBJ2-5	TGTGCCATCAGTGAGCCGACCGGGACAGTGGACATGGTGACCCAGTACTTC	CAISEPTGTVDMVTQYF
.	once	16	TRBV5-4	TRBJ1-6	TGTGCCAGCAGCTTGGCCGCGGGGGCCGAAAATTCACCCCTCCACTTT	CASSLAAGAENSPLHF
.	few	15	TRBV19	TRBJ2-7	TGTGCCAGTAGTATTTCAGGACGTAGCTCCTACGAGCAGTACTTC	CASSISGRSSYEQYF
.	.	14	TRBV21-1	TRBJ2-5	TGTGCCAGCACCTCAAGGACAGGGCCGGAGACCCAGTACTTC	CASTSRTGPETQYF
.	.	16	TRBV28	TRBJ1-1	TGTGCCAGCAGTCCGAACAAATGGACGGCGAACACTGAAGCTTTCTTT	CASSPNKWTANTEAFF
.	few	15	TRBV7-2	TRBJ1-5	TGTGCCAGCAGCTTAGGTCCAGGGCAGGCTCAGCCCCAGCATTTT	CASSLGPGQAQPQHF
TRBD1	few	14	TRBV5-1	TRBJ1-1	TGCGCCAGCAGCTCGACAGGGTCGGTCACTGAAGCTTTCTTT	CASSSTGSVTEAFF
TRBD2	.	16	TRBV10-3	TRBJ2-3	TGTGCCATCAGTGAGTCGGTGAGCGGGAGAGTTAATACGCAGTATTTT	CAISESVSGRVNTQYF
.	.	15	TRBV7-9	TRBJ2-7	TGTGCCAGCAGCTTAGCTCCGATCGGCTCCTACGAGCAGTACTTC	CASSLAPIGSYEQYF
.	.	14	TRBV6-1	TRBJ2-7	TGTGCCAGCAGCGAAGGTAGCGGCCCCTTGGGGCAGTACTTC	CASSEGSGPLGQYF
TRBD1	.	14	TRBV20-1	TRBJ1-6	TGCAGTGCTAGGACAGGGGGCGAAAATTCACCCCTCCACTTT	CSARTGGENSPLHF
TRBD1	many	13	TRBV10-3	TRBJ1-4	TGTGCCTCCAGGGGGTCCGCTAATGAAAAACTGTTTTTT	CASRGSANEKLFF
.	.	10	TRBV20-1	TRBJ2-1	TGCAGTGCTAAGGCAGGGTTCGAGTTCTTC	CSAKAGFEFF
.	.	13	TRBV20-1	TRBJ1-6	TGCAGTGCTAGTGGAGAAAGTGATTCACCCCTCCACTTT	CSASGESDSPLHF
.	.	13	TRBV7-6	TRBJ2-2	TGTGCCAGCAGCTTGGACCCGGCTTCGGAGCTGTTTTTT	CASSLDPASELFF
.	.	14	TRBV5-1	TRBJ1-1	TGCGCCAGCAGCTCTACAGGGTGGGACACTGAAGCTTTCTTT	CASSSTGWDTEAFF
.	few	12	TRBV29-1	TRBJ2-7	TGCAGCGTTGTTCGGACACCCCGAGAGCAGTACTTC	CSVVRTPREQYF
TRBD2	.	18	TRBV4-2	TRBJ2-3	TGTGCCAGCAGCAAGGTGTCTAGCGGGAGAGGAAGCACAGATACGCAGTATTTT	CASSKVSSGRGSTDTQYF
.	few	10	TRBV29-1	TRBJ2-3	TGCGGCGGGACCACAGATACGCAGTATTTT	CGGTTDTQYF
.	few	14	TRBV18	TRBJ1-1	TGTGCCAGTATCCTAACAAGGGGGAACACTGAAGCTTTCTTT	CASILTRGNTEAFF
.	.	14	TRBV20-1	TRBJ2-7	TGCAGTGCTAGAGACAGGGTACTATCCTACGAGCAGTACTTC	CSARDRVLSYEQYF
TRBD1	many	13	TRBV5-1	TRBJ2-7	TGCGCCAGCAGCTTAGGGGGACAGTACGAGCAGTACTTC	CASSLGGQYEQYF